Here is one TCR beta chain with its context. Sequencing was performed with immunoSEQ multiplex PCR; in TCRdb, only in-frame clones are kept and a portion is missing. The data hold fewer than 300,000 clones, with roughly nine tenths observed a single time. This sample was included in a study of blood T cell repertoires in COVID-19. V was clipped by 7 bases and J by 2 bases; unmatched bases: 7. Germline V CDR1 and CDR2: MNHEY, SVGAGI. CDR3 size: 15 residues. The source material was peripheral blood. The receptor comes from a man between 60 and 75 years old who had recovered from COVID-19. The V gene is TRBV6-5, the J gene TRBJ2-2, with TRBD1 matching 7 bases. CDR3 in DNA: TGTGCCAGCATCGCTTGGGACAGAAACACCGGGGAGCTGTTTTTT. Protein product: CASIAWDRNTGELFF.